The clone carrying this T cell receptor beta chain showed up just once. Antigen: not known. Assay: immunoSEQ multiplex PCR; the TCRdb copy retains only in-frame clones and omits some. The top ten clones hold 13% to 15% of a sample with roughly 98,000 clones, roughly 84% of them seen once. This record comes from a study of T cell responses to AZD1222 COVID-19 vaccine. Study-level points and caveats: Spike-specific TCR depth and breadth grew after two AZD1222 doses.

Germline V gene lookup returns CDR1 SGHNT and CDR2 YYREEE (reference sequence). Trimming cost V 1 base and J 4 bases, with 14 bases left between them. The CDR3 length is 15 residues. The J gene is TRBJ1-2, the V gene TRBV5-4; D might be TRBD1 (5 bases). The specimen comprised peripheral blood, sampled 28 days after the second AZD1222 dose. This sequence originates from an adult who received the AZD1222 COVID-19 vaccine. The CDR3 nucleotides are TGTGCCAGCAGCTTGCCCGGGACTCAAAGCTATGGCTACACCTTC. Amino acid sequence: CASSLPGTQSYGYTF.